This entry lists 7 T cell receptor beta chains sequenced from one sample in a study of OX40 agonist ivuxolimab in advanced cancers. Profiled with immunoSEQ multiplex PCR; TCRdb holds only in-frame clones, not every one. The sample includes tens of thousands of clones, roughly 86% of them seen just once. The sequenced sample was CD4+ or CD8+ T cells sorted from blood, obtained in a trial of the OX40 agonist ivuxolimab. Receptors were obtained from an adult with an advanced solid tumor such as melanoma, head and neck, liver or kidney cancer.

The table lists this clone with a count of one. The chain joins TRBV5-4 to TRBJ2-2; 9 nucleotides agree with TRBD2. Germline lookup yields CDR1 SGHNT and CDR2 YYREEE (reference sequence). V lost 4 bases and J lost 5; bases outside the gene matches: 9. CDR3 length: 16 residues. CDR3 coding DNA: TGTGCCAGCAGCCCGGGACTAGCCCAGGGGACCGGGGAGCTGTTTTTT. This encodes CASSPGLAQGTGELFF. Full variable domain (missing parts from reference TRBV5-4 and TRBJ2-2): ETGVTQSPTHLIKTRGQQVTLRCSSQSGHNTVSWYQQALGQGPQFIFQYYREEENGRGNFPPRFSGLQFPNYSSELNVNALELDDSALYLCASSPGLAQGTGELFFGEGSRLTVL.

The rearrangement uses TRBV5-1 and TRBJ2-3; D not certain. Trimming shortened V by 0 bases and J by 0 bases, and 5 bases separated the two germline ends. The germline V gene encodes CDR1 SGHRS and CDR2 YFSETQ. This CDR3 region has 14 residues. The CDR3 is CASSLGTSTDTQYF. In nucleotides, the CDR3 is TGCGCCAGCAGCTTGGGTACTAGCACAGATACGCAGTATTTT.

This clone was recorded a few times. The chain employs TRBV5-1 and TRBJ1-2; TRBD1 is a possible D gene (5 bases). CDR3 length: 12 amino acids. Germline V gene lookup returns CDR1 SGHRS and CDR2 YFSETQ. With 6 bases removed from V and 5 bases from J, the gap between germline ends came to 11 bases. CDR3 protein: CASTSEGYGYTF. DNA for the CDR3: TGCGCCAGCACTTCGGAGGGGTATGGCTACACCTTC.

The chain recombines TRBV9 with TRBJ2-7; D unresolved. V lost 0 bases and J lost 9, with 13 bases in between. The CDR3 is 13 residues long. Germline values: CDR1 SGDLS, CDR2 YYNGEE. In nucleotides, the CDR3 is TGTGCCAGCAGCGTAGAGCCCGATAGAGGGCAGTACTTC. Protein sequence: CASSVEPDRGQYF.

Only a few counts were recorded for this clone. J is TRBJ2-1 and V is TRBV12-2; TRBD1 is taken as the D call from the table, unchecked against the DNA. TRBV12-2 represents a pseudogene. CDR3 length equals 19 residues. This chain's CDR3 is CASRLAETGVRGTYNEQFF. Written as DNA, the CDR3 is TGTGCAAGTCGCTTAGCAGAGACAGGGGTGAGAGGGACATACAATGAGCAGTTCTTC.

The chain is built from TRBV5-1 and TRBJ1-1, with 8 positions matching TRBD1. CDR3 length: 17 residues. The germline CDR1 and CDR2 sequences are SGHRS and YFSETQ. J lost 0 bases, V lost 1 base, and 8 bases had no gene match. In nucleotides, the CDR3 is TGCGCCAGCAGCTTGACCGGACAGGGTAGTATGAACACTGAAGCTTTCTTT. This encodes CASSLTGQGSMNTEAFF.

This sequence joins TRBV11-2 and TRBJ2-5; D is undetermined. The assigned J gene may be wrong: the sequence end matches TRBJ2-7 better. Germline CDR1 and CDR2: SGHAT and FQNNGV. The CDR3 loop spans 15 amino acids. The CDR3 loop is CASSLDPGFSYEQYF. The CDR3 DNA is TGTGCCAGCAGCTTAGATCCAGGCTTCTCCTACGAGCAGTACTTC.